This T cell receptor (beta chain) stems from a study of CXCR3-negative and CXCR3-positive naive CD8 T cells. With respect to this clonotype: Its antigen is as yet unknown.

General study points: After cryopreservation, expression of CXCR3 was partially reduced, and most assays were run with fresh PBMCs.

Each CD8+ T cell subset was sorted in triplicate, approximately 270,000 cells each. There are 16 residues in the CDR3. Germline V lookup: CDR1 SGHVS, CDR2 FNYEAQ. The libraries of TRB cDNA were prepared using 5' RACE with UMI labels. TCRdb re-called the 5' RACE reads and shows each CDR3 protein once, DNA omitted. This listing includes 70,000 to 100,000 distinct CDR3 sequences. The receptor's source is a human donor in good health. Some clones in this sample may be carry-over from other donors' samples. The chain links TRBV7-6 to TRBJ2-1; the TRBD2 assignment by TCRdb is unverifiable without DNA. The sequenced sample consisted of naive CXCR3- CD8+ T cells from blood. Subset: CD45RO-CCR7+CD27+CD95- naive CD8+ T cells lacking CXCR3 (TNR3-). The CDR3 reads CASSLVGSRSYNEQFF.